One and the same sample provided the 28 T cell receptor beta chains below, sequenced in a study of shared clonotypes between healthy human individuals. Clones were read by immunoSEQ multiplex PCR, and TCRdb kept only the in-frame ones, dropping some. The table lists some 2.3 million clones, over 90% of them singletons. Sequenced material: naive CD4+ T cells from PBMCs. Documented subset: CD45RA+ positively selected. The receptors shown here come from a man younger than 30 in good health. Some clones in this sample may be carry-over from other donors' samples.

The chain links TRBV7-2 to TRBJ2-5, with 11 bases lining up with TRBD2. This CDR3 is built from 16 residues. V lost 3 bases and J lost 5; bases outside the gene matches: 8. Germline V gene sequence: CDR1 SGHTA, CDR2 FQGNSA. The CDR3 DNA reads as TGTGCCAGCAGCTTTTCCATAGCGGGGGGGAGGGAGACCCAGTACTTC. Protein: CASSFSIAGGRETQYF. The full variable domain, with the rest looked up from reference TRBV7-2 and TRBJ2-5, is GAGVSQSPSNKVTEKGKDVELRCDPISGHTALYWYRQSLGQGLEFLIYFQGNSAPDKSGLPSDRFSAERTGGSVSTLTIQRTQQEDSAVYLCASSFSIAGGRETQYFGPGTRLLVL.

This clone was recorded only once. This chain connects TRBV7-3 to TRBJ2-2; a possible D gene is TRBD1 (5 bases). Germline CDR1 reads SGHTA; CDR2 reads FQGTGA. Trimming shortened V by 5 bases and J by 4 bases, and 17 bases separated the two germline ends. The CDR3 extends over 16 amino acids. The CDR3 region has the DNA TGTGCCAGCAGCCCCGGTGGATTGGGGCTCACCGGGGAGCTGTTTTTT. Its protein product is CASSPGGLGLTGELFF.

The V gene is TRBV7-3, the J gene TRBJ1-5, with 10 bases matching TRBD1. J lost 7 bases, V lost 8 bases, and 5 bases had no gene match. Germline V gene lookup returns CDR1 SGHTA and CDR2 FQGTGA. This CDR3 is 13 amino acids long. This CDR3 is CASATGGGQPQHF. The CDR3 DNA reads TGTGCCAGCGCGACAGGGGGCGGCCAGCCCCAGCATTTT. Looking up the rest from reference TRBV7-3 and TRBJ1-5 gives the full variable domain: GAGVSQTPSNKVTEKGKYVELRCDPISGHTALYWYRQSLGQGPEFLIYFQGTGAADDSGLPNDRFFAVRPEGSVSTLKIQRTERGDSAVYLCASATGGGQPQHFGDGTRLSIL.

This clone has a single count. The chain joins TRBV19 to TRBJ1-1; TRBD1 might be the D (5 bases). The CDR3 consists of 15 residues. V was pared by 4 bases and J by 2 bases, with 14 bases between. Germline CDR1 LNHDA, CDR2 SQIVND (reference sequence). CDR3 region: CASSTGPGYNTEAFF. DNA for the CDR3: TGTGCCAGTAGTACGGGACCAGGGTACAACACTGAAGCTTTCTTT.

This sequence joins TRBV19 and TRBJ1-1, with 10 bases that match TRBD1. Germline V CDR1 and CDR2: LNHDA, SQIVND (reference sequence). V shed 9 bases and J 6 bases; nucleotides not matched to a gene: 13. This CDR3 contains 15 residues. The CDR3 region is CASTPATGGASEAFF. In nucleotides, the CDR3 is TGTGCCAGCACCCCAGCGACAGGGGGCGCATCTGAAGCTTTCTTT.

Of note for this clone: The sample has other DNA sequences that encode this CDR3 too. The genes are TRBV18 and TRBJ1-2, with 7 bases matching TRBD1. The germline V gene encodes CDR1 KGHSH and CDR2 LQKENI. V shed 6 bases, J shed 2 bases, and the junction held 3 bases outside the gene matches. The CDR3 runs to 13 residues. The CDR3 region is CASSADRNYGYTF. The CDR3 nucleotides are TGTGCCAGCTCCGCGGACAGGAACTATGGCTACACCTTC.

About this clone: The sample has other DNA sequences that encode this CDR3 too. This chain links TRBV29-1 with TRBJ2-1, with unresolved D. The CDR3 loop spans 13 amino acids. CDR1 and CDR2 from the germline V gene are SQVTM and ANQGSEA. The V gene lost 4 bases and the J gene lost 0 bases, with 7 bases spanning the gap. CDR3 in DNA: TGCAGCGTTGGTGGAAGCTCCTACAATGAGCAGTTCTTC. Residues: CSVGGSSYNEQFF.

This clone was seen a few times. The sample contains more than one DNA sequence encoding this CDR3. The CDR3 nucleotides read TGCGCCAGCAGCTCTAGTGACAGCACCTATGGCTACACCTTC. It is translated as CASSSSDSTYGYTF. This rearrangement joins TRBV5-1 to TRBJ1-2; perhaps TRBD1 as D (5 bases). The CDR3 is 14 amino acids. Between the trimmed V and J ends, which lost 3 bases and 4 bases, there was a span of 13 bases. Per germline, CDR1 SGHRS and CDR2 YFSETQ.

The CDR3 DNA sequence: TGTGCCAGCAGTTACCGGGACAGGGGACTGTCGGGCTACACCTTC. It codes for CASSYRDRGLSGYTF. The chain is built from TRBV6-5 and TRBJ1-2; 10 positions agree with TRBD1. The CDR3 sequence is 15 residues long. V lost 2 bases to trimming and J lost 8 bases; unmatched junction nucleotides: 8. Germline V CDR1 and CDR2: MNHEY, SVGAGI.

This clone has only one observation. The CDR3 coding sequence is TGTGCCAGCAGTTTGACGACCCCTCCAATCAATGGCTACACCTTC. It is translated as CASSLTTPPINGYTF. The V call is TRBV28, the J call TRBJ1-2; D is unresolved. The CDR3 runs 15 residues. Trimming left V 3 bases short and J 6 bases short, with 17 bases between. Germline CDR1 reads MDHEN; CDR2 reads SYDVKM.

The chain recombines TRBV11-2 with TRBJ2-6; TRBD1 might be the D (5 bases). V was cut by 0 bases and J by 3 bases, with 12 bases left in between. CDR1 and CDR2 from the germline V gene are SGHAT and FQNNGV. The CDR3 has 17 amino acids. CDR3: CASSLEWGRGGANVLTF. DNA for the CDR3: TGTGCCAGCAGCTTAGAGTGGGGCAGAGGTGGGGCCAACGTCCTGACTTTC.

V is TRBV6-5 and J is TRBJ1-2; tentative D call: TRBD1 (5 bases). The V and J ends lost 3 bases and 6 bases respectively, with 11 bases between them. Germline assignment: CDR1 MNHEY and CDR2 SVGAGI. The CDR3 runs to 13 residues. The CDR3 is CASSYNRQHGYTF. Written as DNA, the CDR3 is TGTGCCAGCAGTTATAACAGGCAGCATGGCTACACCTTC.

This clone was found once. The chain links TRBV6-4 to TRBJ2-5; D is uncertain. V lost 9 bases and J 2 bases, leaving 1 base between the germline ends. The CDR3 has 9 amino acids. Germline CDR1 is MRHNA and CDR2 is SNTAGT. The CDR3 protein is CARQETQYF. The CDR3 DNA reads as TGTGCCAGACAAGAGACCCAGTACTTC.

The genes are TRBV28 and TRBJ2-3, with 9 bases aligning to TRBD2. J gave up 3 bases and V 7 bases, and 14 bases lay outside the gene matches. Germline CDR1 is MDHEN and CDR2 is SYDVKM. This CDR3 contains 17 residues. The CDR3 loop is CASNIAGAGSTTDTQYF. CDR3 in DNA: TGTGCCAGCAATATAGCGGGAGCCGGCTCGACAACAGATACGCAGTATTTT.

This clone was counted once. The chain links TRBV6-6 to TRBJ1-6; TRBD1 is a possible D gene (6 bases). The germline V and J ends were trimmed by 5 bases and 7 bases, with 15 bases remaining between them. The CDR3 runs 15 residues. Germline V gene data show CDR1 as MNHNY and CDR2 as SVGAGI (reference sequence). The CDR3 DNA follows: TGTGCCAGCAGTGGGGTACAGGGTTCAAATTCACCCCTCCACTTT. As protein: CASSGVQGSNSPLHF.

The gene calls are TRBV7-8 and TRBJ2-7; maybe TRBD2 (6 bases). The CDR3 is 12 amino acids. Germline V gives CDR1 SGHVS, CDR2 FQNEAQ. Between the trimmed V and J ends, which lost 8 bases and 0 bases, there was a span of 8 bases. CDR3 in amino acids: CASAGTSYEQYF. The DNA of the CDR3 is TGTGCCAGCGCGGGGACCTCCTACGAGCAGTACTTC.

This chain uses TRBV11-2 with TRBJ2-7; D is unresolved. Germline-derived CDR1 and CDR2 are SGHAT and FQNNGV. The CDR3 runs 13 residues. The V gene lost 7 bases and the J gene lost 2 bases, with 12 bases spanning the gap. CDR3 coding DNA: TGTGCCAGCACCCAACTGACTGCCTACGAGCAGTACTTC. Translation gives CASTQLTAYEQYF. Looking up the rest from reference TRBV11-2 and TRBJ2-7 gives the full variable domain: EAGVAQSPRYKIIEKRQSVAFWCNPISGHATLYWYQQILGQGPKLLIQFQNNGVVDDSQLPKDRFSAERLKGVDSTLKIQPAKLEDSAVYLCASTQLTAYEQYFGPGTRLTVT.

In DNA, the CDR3 is TGTGCCAGTAGTATGACGCCCGGGAGGTGGGAGACCCAGTACTTC. Residues: CASSMTPGRWETQYF. The V call is TRBV19, the J call TRBJ2-5, with 7 bases that match TRBD2. J lost 5 bases, V lost 3 bases, and 9 bases had no gene match. Per the germline V gene, CDR1 is LNHDA and CDR2 is SQIVND (reference sequence). CDR3 length: 15 residues.

This chain uses TRBV2 with TRBJ2-7; D may be TRBD1 (6 bases). Trimming removed 3 bases from V and 2 bases from J, with 17 bases in between. This CDR3 is built from 16 residues. Germline lookup yields CDR1 SNHLY and CDR2 FYNNEI. The CDR3 protein is CASSDATGGRAYEQYF. DNA for the CDR3: TGTGCCAGCAGTGATGCTACTGGGGGCAGAGCCTACGAGCAGTACTTC. Combining the CDR3 with reference TRBV2 and TRBJ2-7 gives the whole variable domain EPEVTQTPSHQVTQMGQEVILRCVPISNHLYFYWYRQILGQKVEFLVSFYNNEISEKSEIFDDQFSVERPDGSNFTLKIRSTKLEDSAMYFCASSDATGGRAYEQYFGPGTRLTVT.

V gene TRBV27 combines with J gene TRBJ2-7; no clear D gene. V was pared by 2 bases and J by 2 bases, with 16 bases between. The germline V gene encodes CDR1 MNHEY and CDR2 SMNVEV (reference sequence). The CDR3 runs 16 residues. CDR3 DNA: TGTGCCAGCAGTTTAAAGAATTTGGCAGGCCCCTACGAGCAGTACTTC. Its translation: CASSLKNLAGPYEQYF.

As to this clone: Different DNA sequences within this sample yield the same CDR3. The chain links TRBV10-3 to TRBJ2-1; TRBD2 might be the D (5 bases). This CDR3 comprises 12 residues. V dropped 2 bases and J dropped 6 bases, with 5 bases sitting between them. CDR1 and CDR2 from the germline V gene are ENHRY and SYGVKD. The CDR3 region has the DNA TGTGCCATCAGTGAGCGGGGCAATGAGCAGTTCTTC. Protein: CAISERGNEQFF.

This clone came up once. This chain links TRBV6-5 with TRBJ2-5; 8 nucleotides agree with TRBD1. V shed 7 bases, J shed 2 bases, and the junction held 3 bases outside the gene matches. There are 13 residues in the CDR3. Per the germline V gene, CDR1 is MNHEY and CDR2 is SVGAGI. The CDR3 DNA is TGTGCCAGCACCCGGACAGGGCAAGAGACCCAGTACTTC. This encodes CASTRTGQETQYF.

This clone was observed a single time. The chain is built from TRBV11-2 and TRBJ1-2; possibly TRBD1 for D (6 bases). Germline CDR1 SGHAT, CDR2 FQNNGV. Trimming removed 0 bases at V and 7 bases at J, with 15 bases between. The CDR3 is made up of 15 amino acids. The CDR3 region is CASSLDINRDSGYTF. For the CDR3, the DNA is TGTGCCAGCAGCTTAGACATAAACAGGGATTCTGGCTACACCTTC. Complete variable domain (other parts from reference TRBV11-2 and TRBJ1-2): EAGVAQSPRYKIIEKRQSVAFWCNPISGHATLYWYQQILGQGPKLLIQFQNNGVVDDSQLPKDRFSAERLKGVDSTLKIQPAKLEDSAVYLCASSLDINRDSGYTFGSGTRLTVV.

This chain joins TRBV28 and TRBJ2-5; maybe TRBD2 (6 bases). Germline V gene lookup returns CDR1 MDHEN and CDR2 SYDVKM. This CDR3 region has 10 residues. V lost 6 bases and J 11 bases, leaving 10 bases between the germline ends. The CDR3 DNA follows: TGTGCCAGCAGCGCTCGGGAGCAGTACTTC. Amino acid sequence: CASSAREQYF.

This chain uses TRBV2 with TRBJ1-1; D not resolved. This CDR3 region has 13 residues. Germline CDR1 and CDR2: SNHLY and FYNNEI. V was pared by 8 bases and J by 0 bases, with 10 bases between. The CDR3 here is CASVGQVNTEAFF. For the CDR3, the DNA is TGTGCCAGCGTCGGGCAGGTGAACACTGAAGCTTTCTTT.

This clone has more than one count but fewer than ten. Other DNA sequences in the same sample also yield this CDR3. V is TRBV9 and J is TRBJ1-5; 7 nucleotides align to TRBD1. The CDR3 runs 15 residues. V lost 0 bases, J lost 4 bases, and 4 bases stayed unmatched. CDR1 SGDLS and CDR2 YYNGEE come from the germline V gene. CDR3 amino acids: CASSVGDSSNQPQHF. The CDR3 nucleotides are TGTGCCAGCAGCGTAGGGGACAGTAGTAATCAGCCCCAGCATTTT. Using reference TRBV9 and TRBJ1-5 for the parts outside the CDR3, the full variable domain is DSGVTQTPKHLITATGQRVTLRCSPRSGDLSVYWYQQSLDQGLQFLIQYYNGEERAKGNILERFSAQQFPDLHSELNLSSLELGDSALYFCASSVGDSSNQPQHFGDGTRLSIL.

The chain is built from TRBV2 and TRBJ1-1; TRBD1 agrees at 9 bases. Germline assignment: CDR1 SNHLY and CDR2 FYNNEI. The ends lost 9 bases at V and 0 bases at J; junction bases unmatched: 8. The CDR3 contains 15 residues. DNA of the CDR3: TGTGCCAGGCGGACAGGGGCTCTTTTGAACACTGAAGCTTTCTTT. Translated: CARRTGALLNTEAFF.

The CDR3 is CASSLRTGGSQPQHF. CDR3 nucleotides: TGTGCCAGCAGTTTACGGACAGGGGGCAGTCAGCCCCAGCATTTT. The chain links TRBV28 to TRBJ1-5, with 11 bases that match TRBD1. This CDR3 region has 15 residues. Germline-derived CDR1 and CDR2 are MDHEN and SYDVKM. V dropped 2 bases and J dropped 6; count of bases not matched to a gene: 3.